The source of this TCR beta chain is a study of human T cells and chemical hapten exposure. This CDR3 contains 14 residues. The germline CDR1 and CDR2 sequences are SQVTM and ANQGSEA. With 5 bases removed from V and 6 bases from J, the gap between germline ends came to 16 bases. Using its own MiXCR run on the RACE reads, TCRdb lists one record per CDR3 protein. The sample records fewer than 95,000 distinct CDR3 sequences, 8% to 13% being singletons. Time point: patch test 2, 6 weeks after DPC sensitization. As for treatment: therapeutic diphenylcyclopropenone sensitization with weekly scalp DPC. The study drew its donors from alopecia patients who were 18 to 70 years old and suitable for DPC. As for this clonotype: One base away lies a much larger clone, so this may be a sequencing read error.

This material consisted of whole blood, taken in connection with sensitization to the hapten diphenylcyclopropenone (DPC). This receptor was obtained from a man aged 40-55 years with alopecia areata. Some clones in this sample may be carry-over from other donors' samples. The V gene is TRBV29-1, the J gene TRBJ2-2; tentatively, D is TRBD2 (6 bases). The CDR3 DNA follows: TGCAGCGTTAACACGGGAGTACGTCCCGGGGAGCTGTTTTTT. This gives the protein CSVNTGVRPGELFF.